The text below deals with one T cell receptor (beta chain). This sample was taken from a study of blood T cell repertoires in COVID-19. Background on the study: Sites in the United States, Italy and Spain provided acute and convalescent COVID-19 samples. Sample material is recorded as cDNA or gDNA derived from T cells, B-cell-depleted T cells, or PBMCs.

Here immunoSEQ multiplex PCR was the method, and the copy in TCRdb shows in-frame clones only, minus some. The sample carries around 190,000 clones, around 80% recorded once. The CDR3 contains 16 residues. The V gene end was trimmed by 2 bases and the J gene end by 4 bases; junction bases not matched to a gene: 8. The germline gives CDR1 SGHVS, CDR2 FQNEAQ. Input material: peripheral blood. V is TRBV7-8 and J is TRBJ1-5; TRBD1 matches at 7 bases. The TCR sequence derives from a man between 60 and 75 years old with acute or convalescent COVID-19. In DNA, the CDR3 is TGTGCCAGCAGCTTAAGGCGGACGACAGGGAATCAGCCCCAGCATTTT. As protein: CASSLRRTTGNQPQHF.